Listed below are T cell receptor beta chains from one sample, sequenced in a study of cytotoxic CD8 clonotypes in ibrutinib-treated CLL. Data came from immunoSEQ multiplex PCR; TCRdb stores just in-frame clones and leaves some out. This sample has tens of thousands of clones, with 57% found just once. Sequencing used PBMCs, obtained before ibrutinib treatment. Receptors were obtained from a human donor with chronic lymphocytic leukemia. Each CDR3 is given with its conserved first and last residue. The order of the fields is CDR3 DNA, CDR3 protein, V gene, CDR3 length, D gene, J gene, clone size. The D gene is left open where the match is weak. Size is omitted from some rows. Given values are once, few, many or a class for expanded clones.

TGTGCCAGTAGTATAGAAGCGGGAGATTTCCATGAGCAGTTCTTC,CASSIEAGDFHEQFF,TRBV19,15,TRBD2,TRBJ2-1,NA
TGTGCCAGCAGCTTGGCCCTTCAAGAGACCCAGTACTTC,CASSLALQETQYF,TRBV7-2,13,NA,TRBJ2-5,NA
TGTGCCAGCACTCCCCAGCTCGAGCAGTACTTC,CASTPQLEQYF,TRBV2,11,NA,TRBJ2-7,few
TGCGCCAGCACCGGGACTAGCGGGGTATTCCATGAGCAGTTCTTC,CASTGTSGVFHEQFF,TRBV5-1,15,TRBD2,TRBJ2-1,NA
TGTGCCATCGGATCCAACCGGGGCGCTGAAGCTTTCTTT,CAIGSNRGAEAFF,TRBV10-3,13,NA,TRBJ1-1,NA
TGCGCCAGCAGCTTGGCCCAGGGGACCCCAGGGGAGCAGTACTTC,CASSLAQGTPGEQYF,TRBV5-1,15,NA,TRBJ2-7,once
TGTGCCAGCAGCTTGGGACAGGGAACTAACTATGGCTACACCTTC,CASSLGQGTNYGYTF,TRBV7-6,15,TRBD1,TRBJ1-2,NA
TGTGCCAGCAGCGCAGGGAATCAGCCCCAGCATTTT,CASSAGNQPQHF,TRBV5-6,12,NA,TRBJ1-5,NA
TGTGCCAGCAGACTCCGGGGACAGGGGTACGAGCAGTACTTC,CASRLRGQGYEQYF,TRBV5-6,14,TRBD1,TRBJ2-7,NA
TGTGCCAGCAGGGGGGGTGGCGGGGCCAACGTCCTGACTTTC,CASRGGGGANVLTF,TRBV6-5,14,NA,TRBJ2-6,NA
TGTGCCAGCAGTTACCAGACAGGGGCGGGCGGCTACACCTTC,CASSYQTGAGGYTF,TRBV6-5,14,TRBD1,TRBJ1-2,few
TGTGCCAGCTCACCACATGCAGAGGAGACCCAGTACTTC,CASSPHAEETQYF,TRBV18,13,NA,TRBJ2-5,medium-sized
TGTGCCATCAGGGCACCCTTAGGCTACGAGCAGTACTTC,CAIRAPLGYEQYF,TRBV10-3,13,NA,TRBJ2-7,NA
TGTGCCAGTAAATCCCAGGGGCCGGGGTATAATGAAAAACTGTTTTTT,CASKSQGPGYNEKLFF,TRBV19,16,NA,TRBJ1-4,few
TGTGCCAGCAGCGGACAGGGGTGGGAGACCCAGTACTTC,CASSGQGWETQYF,TRBV25-1,13,TRBD1,TRBJ2-5,NA
TGTGCCAGCAGCTTATTCGGTGAGCAGTACTTC,CASSLFGEQYF,TRBV7-6,11,NA,TRBJ2-7,NA
TGCAGCGTCGACGCCGGGACAGGGTATGGCTATGGCTACACCTTC,CSVDAGTGYGYGYTF,TRBV29-1,15,TRBD1,TRBJ1-2,NA
TGTGCCAGCAGCTTAGCTAGCGGGAGTCTTCACACCGGGGAGCTGTTTTTT,CASSLASGSLHTGELFF,TRBV7-9,17,TRBD2,TRBJ2-2,few
TGTGCCAGCAGCTCCTCCGGGGGTTTGAGGAATGAAAAACTGTTTTTT,CASSSSGGLRNEKLFF,TRBV7-9,16,NA,TRBJ1-4,NA
TGCGCCAGCAGCCAAGAAGGCGCAGGGGGCTTTGGAAACACCATATATTTT,CASSQEGAGGFGNTIYF,TRBV4-1,17,TRBD1,TRBJ1-3,NA
TGTGCCAGCTCACCACCGTCGATTCCAGGGGCACATCAGCCCCAGCATTTT,CASSPPSIPGAHQPQHF,TRBV18,17,NA,TRBJ1-5,few
TGCAGCGTTGTGGCCCTCCCCCGGGACAGGGTGGCCTACGAGCAGTACTTC,CSVVALPRDRVAYEQYF,TRBV29-1,17,TRBD1,TRBJ2-7,NA
TGTGCCAGTAGTACGGGCAGGGTCTATGGCTACACCTTC,CASSTGRVYGYTF,TRBV19,13,NA,TRBJ1-2,NA
TGCGCCAGCAGCTTGATGGGACTAGTAAACAATGAGCAGTTCTTC,CASSLMGLVNNEQFF,TRBV5-1,15,TRBD2,TRBJ2-1,NA
TGTGCCAGCAGTAGACAGGCCGTTGGCAATCAGCCCCAGCATTTT,CASSRQAVGNQPQHF,TRBV2,15,NA,TRBJ1-5,few
TGTGCCAGCAGCTTGGCCCGGTTCTCCTACAATGAGCAGTTCTTC,CASSLARFSYNEQFF,TRBV5-4,15,NA,TRBJ2-1,NA
TGTGCCAGCAGCCCCGGGACAGGGGGCGAGCAGCAGTTCTTC,CASSPGTGGEQQFF,TRBV7-3,14,TRBD1,TRBJ2-1,few
TGTGCCAGCAGCGCCAGGACAGGGGGAATTGACGAGCAGTACTTC,CASSARTGGIDEQYF,TRBV9,15,TRBD1,TRBJ2-7,NA
TGTGCCAGCAGCTTAGCGATCGTCAACTTGCGTGACGAGCAGTACTTC,CASSLAIVNLRDEQYF,TRBV7-9,16,NA,TRBJ2-7,few
TGTGCCAGCAGCGTATTCGGGCATAATGAGCAGTTCTTC,CASSVFGHNEQFF,TRBV9,13,NA,TRBJ2-1,NA
TGTGCCAGCAGCTTAGGGACAGGGCTTTACGAGCAGTACTTC,CASSLGTGLYEQYF,TRBV7-8,14,TRBD1,TRBJ2-7,NA
TGTGCCAGCAGCTTAAATGGGGCGGGAGCCGTGGTCTCTGGGGCCAACGTCCTGACTTTC,CASSLNGAGAVVSGANVLTF,TRBV7-3,20,TRBD2,TRBJ2-6,NA
TGTGCCAGCAGCCCTTCCACCTCCGGGACTACAACGTACAATGAGCAGTTCTTC,CASSPSTSGTTTYNEQFF,TRBV9,18,TRBD2,TRBJ2-1,medium-sized
TGTGCCAGCACGAGAAAGGGACTCTCTTATGGCTACACCTTC,CASTRKGLSYGYTF,TRBV6-1,14,NA,TRBJ1-2,once
TGCACCAGCAGCCCCCAATACTACGGAAGCTCCGGGGAGCTGTTTTTT,CTSSPQYYGSSGELFF,TRBV1,16,NA,TRBJ2-2,NA
TGCAGTGGAGGACTTTTAGATACGCAGTATTTT,CSGGLLDTQYF,TRBV20-1,11,NA,TRBJ2-3,NA
TGTGCCAGCACACCCATCACCGGGACAGAGAGCACAGATACGCAGTATTTT,CASTPITGTESTDTQYF,TRBV9,17,TRBD1,TRBJ2-3,NA
TGTGCCAGCAGCTTAGCATCCTCAGGGCGCACGCAAGAGACCCAGTACTTC,CASSLASSGRTQETQYF,TRBV7-8,17,NA,TRBJ2-5,NA
TGTGCCAGCGGGACAGGGGGCCTCGCTCCGGATACGCAGTATTTT,CASGTGGLAPDTQYF,TRBV9,15,TRBD1,TRBJ2-3,NA
TGTGCCAGCTCACCGACCGGGACAGCTCCCGGCTACACCTTC,CASSPTGTAPGYTF,TRBV18,14,TRBD1,TRBJ1-2,medium-sized
TGTGCCAGCAGCTTGGAATGGGGCAGATCGAACACTGAAGCTTTCTTT,CASSLEWGRSNTEAFF,TRBV5-5,16,NA,TRBJ1-1,NA
TGTGCCAGCAGCCCCCGACAGTCTAACTATGGCTACACCTTC,CASSPRQSNYGYTF,TRBV13,14,NA,TRBJ1-2,NA
TGTGCCAGCAGTCCGATCACGAGTCACTACGAGCAGTACTTC,CASSPITSHYEQYF,TRBV6-5,14,NA,TRBJ2-7,NA
TGTGCCAGCAGCTTAGGGGGCAAGGGACAGGGGAACACTGAAGCTTTCTTT,CASSLGGKGQGNTEAFF,TRBV7-9,17,TRBD1,TRBJ1-1,many
TGTGCCAGCAGCGATGAGAGGGGAAACACCATATATTTT,CASSDERGNTIYF,TRBV7-9,13,NA,TRBJ1-3,few
TGTGCCAGCAGCCCCCGAAGAGACCCTAAAAACATTCAGTACTTC,CASSPRRDPKNIQYF,TRBV11-2,15,NA,TRBJ2-4,NA
TGTGCCAGCAGCCTGGGACAAGGAGACTACGAGCAGTACTTC,CASSLGQGDYEQYF,TRBV7-9,14,NA,TRBJ2-7,NA
TGCGCCAGCAGCTTGGCCTTGGGACAGGGGGCGCGAGAGCAGTACTTC,CASSLALGQGAREQYF,TRBV5-1,16,TRBD1,TRBJ2-7,few
TGTGCCAGCTCCCTCGAGGGATTTGGCAATCAGCCCCAGCATTTT,CASSLEGFGNQPQHF,TRBV18,15,NA,TRBJ1-5,few
TGTGCCACCAGCAGAGATCGGGGTGTGTACAATGAGCAGTTCTTC,CATSRDRGVYNEQFF,TRBV15,15,NA,TRBJ2-1,NA
TGTGCCATCAGGGAAAGCGACCACTATGGCTACACCTTC,CAIRESDHYGYTF,TRBV10-3,13,NA,TRBJ1-2,medium-sized
TGTGCCAGCTCACCACTAGGCGCAGAGACCCAGTACTTC,CASSPLGAETQYF,TRBV18,13,NA,TRBJ2-5,NA
TGCGCCAGCAAATTGGACCAGCCTACGGCGGCCCTCCACTTT,CASKLDQPTAALHF,TRBV5-1,14,NA,TRBJ1-6,few
TGCGCCAGCAGCTTGGCCCAGCAAATTCAGTTCTTC,CASSLAQQIQFF,TRBV5-1,12,NA,TRBJ2-1,few
TGTGCCAGCTCACCCTCATCCTGGGGCGAGCAGTACTTC,CASSPSSWGEQYF,TRBV18,13,NA,TRBJ2-7,few
TGTGCCAGCAGGGGACAGGAAATTTCACCCCTCCACTTT,CASRGQEISPLHF,TRBV2,13,TRBD1,TRBJ1-6,few
TGTGCCAGCAGCGTACGACTGGGACAAGGGCAAGAGACCCAGTACTTC,CASSVRLGQGQETQYF,TRBV9,16,NA,TRBJ2-5,few
TGTGCCAGCAGCTTATTCGCGGGAACCGGGGAGCTGTTTTTT,CASSLFAGTGELFF,TRBV7-2,14,NA,TRBJ2-2,NA
TGTGCCAGCAGCCTCAGGGGAGGGGGCGAGCAGTACTTC,CASSLRGGGEQYF,TRBV5-5,13,NA,TRBJ2-7,few
TGCGCCAGCAGCCAAGAGACAGGGGATGGCTACACCTTC,CASSQETGDGYTF,TRBV4-1,13,TRBD1,TRBJ1-2,NA